This entry concerns a single T cell receptor beta chain. Its cognate antigen has yet to be identified. No much larger clone is present one base from it, and per-base qualities are unavailable. This entry is derived from a study (dated by TCRdb to the mid-2010s). About the full investigation: The study examined whether tumor-infiltrating Tregs in breast cancer are drawn from blood Tregs or arise in situ by conversion from other CD4+ T cell subsets. Points the paper makes about the study in general: Validation in the larger cohort was restricted to a single TCR beta V-J rearrangement rather than whole repertoires. Tumor-infiltrating Treg TCR alpha and beta sequences overlapped most with tumor naive CD4+ T cells, then with blood naive CD4+ T cells. Tumor memory CD4+ T cell TCR gene usage clustered with blood and lymph node memory CD4+ cells and lymph node naive CD4+ cells.

Full-length TCR variable regions were amplified by 5' RACE PCR with constant-region reverse primers, followed by semi-nested PCR with Nested Universal Primer A. The ReliaPrep RNA Cell Miniprep System was used to extract total RNA, which was then reverse transcribed into 5'RACE-ready cDNA with the SMARTer RACE 5'/3' Kit. An Illumina MiSeq was used to sequence the full-length TCR alpha and beta libraries, which had been barcoded with multiplex adaptors. In the authors' own workflow: For each of nine subset-tissue groups, sequencing data from the five patients were combined, and the groups were compared by unsupervised clustering of TCR gene usage. Repertoire similarity was calculated with the Morisita-Horn index, weighting shared sequences by their contribution to each repertoire. The public reads were quality trimmed at Q25 with fastp and then assembled into clones with MiXCR by TCRdb, keeping productive beta chains. CDR3 protein duplicates are merged, each entry listing the most common genes and DNA. TCRdb's processing, not the study's, gives the V and J calls here. The sample records some 44,000 distinct CDR3 sequences, roughly a fifth of which are singletons. Clones ranked in the top ten supply more than 4% of the sample.

Tregs were isolated as CD4+CD25+CD127-/low cells. Tregs, naive and memory CD4+ T cells from tumor, blood and ipsilateral draining lymph nodes of a handful of breast cancer patients underwent full-length TCR alpha and beta sequencing. Ficoll density gradient centrifugation was used to isolate mononuclear cells from either lymph nodes or less than 55 ml of peripheral blood. Sorted cell populations were confirmed by FACS to exceed 90% purity. The sequence was obtained from a female donor with breast cancer. The sample consisted of Tregs sorted from blood.

The CDR3 protein sequence reads: CASSLGLAGNEQFF. Read as DNA, the sequence is TGTGCCAGCAGCTTAGGACTAGCCGGCAATGAGCAGTTCTTC. The receptor chain draws on TRBV7-6 and TRBJ2-1, and TRBD2 aligns with 7 junction nucleotides. Taken from the germline V gene, the CDR1 and CDR2 loops are SGHVS and FNYEAQ. Including cysteine and phenylalanine, the CDR3 has 14 amino acids. Just CDR3 DNA is preserved here, 42 bases in frame from base 1. From V the trimming removes 1 base and from J it removes 6 bases, while the gene matches leave 3 bases of the junction unaccounted for.